These T cell receptor beta chains were read from a single sample in a study of identical twins. MiXCR, run by TCRdb on the 5' RACE reads, gives a single entry per CDR3 protein. The sample carries 600,000 to 700,000 distinct CDR3 sequences, 21% recorded once. These same records also appear under a second study, on T cells expressing NK-cell markers.

Sequencing used PBMCs. These receptors were obtained from a woman between 18 and 29 years old in good health. Each CDR3 is given with its conserved first and last residue. The order of the fields is clone size, D gene, J gene, V gene, CDR3 protein, CDR3 DNA. The D gene is left open where the match is weak. For some rows the clone size is stated as once, few or many, or as a class when expanded; others skip it.

size: .; D: .; J: TRBJ2-1; V: TRBV5-1; CDR3: CASSLDLWDNEQFF; DNA: TGCGCCAGCAGCTTGGATTTGTGGGACAATGAGCAGTTCTTC
size: .; D: TRBD1; J: TRBJ1-1; V: TRBV10-3; CDR3: CAISDQGDRGHGSAEAFF; DNA: TGTGCCATCAGTGATCAAGGGGACAGGGGGCATGGGTCCGCTGAAGCTTTCTTT
size: few; D: .; J: TRBJ2-7; V: TRBV10-3; CDR3: CAISDRLTYEQYF; DNA: TGTGCCATCAGCGACAGGTTGACCTACGAGCAGTACTTC
size: many; D: TRBD2; J: TRBJ2-3; V: TRBV12-3/TRBV12-4; CDR3: CASSFGRSTDTQYF; DNA: TGCGCCAGCAGCTTCGGGAGGAGCACAGATACGCAGTATTTT
size: .; D: .; J: TRBJ1-1; V: TRBV10-1; CDR3: CASSEARGFNTEAFF; DNA: TGCGCCAGCAGTGAGGCCAGGGGCTTCAACACTGAAGCTTTCTTT
size: .; D: TRBD1; J: TRBJ2-2; V: TRBV18; CDR3: CASSSGTAKTGELFF; DNA: TGTGCCAGCTCGTCCGGGACAGCAAAAACCGGGGAGCTGTTTTTT
size: .; D: .; J: TRBJ2-1; V: TRBV11-2; CDR3: CASSSWGESSYNEQFF; DNA: TGTGCCAGCAGCTCGTGGGGGGAAAGCTCCTACAATGAGCAGTTCTTC
size: few; D: TRBD1; J: TRBJ2-3; V: TRBV29-1; CDR3: CSVGPGQGIDTQYF; DNA: TGCAGCGTCGGTCCGGGACAGGGGATTGATACGCAGTATTTT
size: .; D: TRBD2; J: TRBJ2-7; V: TRBV20-1; CDR3: CSASPTSGAYEQYF; DNA: TGCAGTGCTAGTCCGACTAGCGGGGCCTACGAGCAGTACTTC
size: .; D: .; J: TRBJ2-7; V: TRBV6-2/TRBV6-3; CDR3: CASSTWTGSYEQYF; DNA: TGTGCCAGCAGCACCTGGACGGGGAGCTACGAGCAGTACTTC
size: few; D: TRBD1; J: TRBJ2-1; V: TRBV5-5; CDR3: CASSLGQGANDEQFF; DNA: TGTGCCAGCAGCTTGGGACAGGGGGCAAACGATGAGCAGTTCTTC
size: few; D: .; J: TRBJ1-1; V: TRBV29-1; CDR3: CSVKWKQGSDEAFF; DNA: TGCAGCGTTAAATGGAAACAGGGTTCTGATGAAGCTTTCTTT
size: many; D: .; J: TRBJ2-7; V: TRBV20-1; CDR3: CSAQGARIPYEQYF; DNA: TGCAGTGCTCAAGGAGCTCGAATTCCCTACGAGCAGTACTTC
size: few; D: TRBD2; J: TRBJ2-1; V: TRBV29-1; CDR3: CSALSFGGGLIGEQFF; DNA: TGCAGCGCTCTCTCCTTCGGGGGGGGGCTGATCGGTGAGCAGTTCTTC
size: .; D: TRBD1; J: TRBJ1-1; V: TRBV5-5; CDR3: CASRQGTANTEAFF; DNA: TGTGCCAGCAGACAGGGGACAGCGAACACTGAAGCTTTCTTT
size: .; D: .; J: TRBJ2-4; V: TRBV20-1; CDR3: CSASVSRSVNIQYF; DNA: TGCAGTGCTAGTGTCAGTCGATCGGTTAACATTCAGTACTTC
size: many; D: TRBD2; J: TRBJ2-5; V: TRBV9; CDR3: CASSAGTTSMQETQYF; DNA: TGTGCCAGCAGCGCTGGGACTACATCTATGCAAGAGACCCAGTACTTC
size: .; D: TRBD2; J: TRBJ2-7; V: TRBV11-3; CDR3: CASSSGGDLPYEQYF; DNA: TGTGCCAGCAGTTCGGGGGGGGACTTGCCCTACGAGCAGTACTTC
size: .; D: TRBD2; J: TRBJ2-1; V: TRBV10-3; CDR3: CAISGTSGRVWDNEQFF; DNA: TGTGCCATCAGTGGGACTAGCGGGAGGGTATGGGACAATGAGCAGTTCTTC
size: few; D: .; J: TRBJ1-4; V: TRBV20-1; CDR3: CSAYIRGIEKLFF; DNA: TGCAGTGCTTATATTAGGGGGATCGAAAAACTGTTTTTT
size: .; D: TRBD1; J: TRBJ2-1; V: TRBV6-2/TRBV6-3; CDR3: CASSYSSTGGFNEQFF; DNA: TGTGCCAGCAGTTACTCATCCACAGGGGGCTTCAATGAGCAGTTCTTC
size: .; D: .; J: TRBJ2-1; V: TRBV7-9; CDR3: CASSPSPPSHSEQFF; DNA: TGTGCCAGCAGCCCCAGCCCACCCAGCCACAGTGAGCAGTTCTTC
size: .; D: TRBD2; J: TRBJ2-1; V: TRBV4-2; CDR3: CASSQYPPTPSGGANEQFF; DNA: TGTGCCAGCAGCCAATACCCCCCGACTCCTAGCGGGGGGGCGAATGAGCAGTTCTTC
size: .; D: .; J: TRBJ2-3; V: TRBV6-1; CDR3: CASSRTGFRADTQYF; DNA: TGTGCCAGCAGTCGCACCGGGTTCCGGGCAGATACGCAGTATTTT
size: .; D: .; J: TRBJ2-7; V: TRBV12-3/TRBV12-4; CDR3: CASSFGTGSAGEQYF; DNA: TGTGCCAGCAGTTTTGGCACGGGTTCAGCAGGGGAGCAGTACTTC
size: .; D: TRBD1; J: TRBJ2-7; V: TRBV6-1; CDR3: CASRHGTGNEQYF; DNA: TGTGCCAGCAGGCACGGGACAGGGAACGAGCAGTACTTC
size: few; D: TRBD2; J: TRBJ2-2; V: TRBV3-1; CDR3: CASSHFASGMDGELFF; DNA: TGTGCCAGCAGCCATTTCGCTAGCGGGATGGACGGGGAGCTGTTTTTT
size: .; D: .; J: TRBJ1-1; V: TRBV7-6; CDR3: CASSLGGELTEAFF; DNA: TGTGCCAGCAGCTTAGGGGGCGAGCTCACTGAAGCTTTCTTT
size: few; D: .; J: TRBJ1-5; V: TRBV12-3/TRBV12-4; CDR3: CASSSQTGFQPQHF; DNA: TGTGCCAGCAGTTCCCAAACAGGGTTTCAGCCCCAGCATTTT
size: .; D: TRBD2; J: TRBJ2-1; V: TRBV10-3; CDR3: CAISGTGGDNEQFF; DNA: TGTGCCATCAGTGGCACGGGGGGAGACAATGAGCAGTTCTTC
size: .; D: TRBD2; J: TRBJ2-1; V: TRBV20-1; CDR3: CSAKSGGAGNEQFF; DNA: TGCAGTGCAAAGAGCGGGGGGGCCGGCAATGAGCAGTTCTTC
size: .; D: TRBD2; J: TRBJ2-1; V: TRBV7-9; CDR3: CASSLGLAGAEQFF; DNA: TGTGCCAGCAGTTTGGGACTAGCGGGAGCTGAGCAGTTCTTC